The 29 T cell receptor beta chains below all came from one sample that was sequenced in a study of T cells in localized non-small cell lung cancer. TCRdb's copy holds only in-frame clones and misses some; the assay was immunoSEQ multiplex PCR. The sample has 130,000 or so clones; roughly 90% are singletons. This specimen consisted of peripheral blood, obtained before any cancer treatment. These TCRs come from a female donor aged 60 or older with stage I lung adenocarcinoma.

The V call is TRBV6-1, the J call TRBJ2-1, with 12 bases that match TRBD1. V gave up 6 bases and J gave up 8 bases; unmatched junction bases: 2. CDR3 length: 13 amino acids. The germline V gene encodes CDR1 MNHNS and CDR2 SASEGT. CDR3 coding DNA: TGTGCCAGCAGGGGACAGGGGGCCTATGAGCAGTTCTTC. Encoded protein: CASRGQGAYEQFF.

This chain connects TRBV29-1 to TRBJ1-1, with D possibly TRBD1 on 6 matching bases. Germline CDR1 is SQVTM and CDR2 is ANQGSEA. This CDR3 comprises 13 residues. Trimming removed 5 bases at V and 4 bases at J, with 14 bases between. The CDR3 nucleotides are TGCAGCGTTCGGGCCGGAGGGGGCACTGAAGCTTTCTTT. It yields the protein CSVRAGGGTEAFF.

V and J are TRBV18 and TRBJ2-1, with D tentatively TRBD1 (5 bases). Germline CDR1 reads KGHSH; CDR2 reads LQKENI. Deletions cut 3 bases from V and 0 bases from J, with 12 bases between. CDR3 length equals 16 residues. This CDR3 reads CASSPTDALSYNEQFF. CDR3 nucleotide sequence: TGTGCCAGCTCACCGACAGATGCTCTCTCCTACAATGAGCAGTTCTTC.

The V call is TRBV5-1, the J call TRBJ2-1; 11 bases are a match to TRBD2. This CDR3 spans 16 amino acids. The ends lost 3 bases at V and 8 bases at J; junction bases unmatched: 10. CDR1 SGHRS and CDR2 YFSETQ come from the germline V gene. The chain's CDR3 is CASSSNPGLAAYEQFF. The CDR3 region has the DNA TGCGCCAGCAGCTCTAATCCGGGACTAGCGGCTTATGAGCAGTTCTTC. Full variable domain (rest looked up from reference TRBV5-1 and TRBJ2-1): KAGVTQTPRYLIKTRGQQVTLSCSPISGHRSVSWYQQTPGQGLQFLFEYFSETQRNKGNFPGRFSGRQFSNSRSEMNVSTLELGDSALYLCASSSNPGLAAYEQFFGPGTRLTVL.

The V and J genes are TRBV6-1 and TRBJ1-5, with 7 bases that match TRBD1. This CDR3 region has 15 residues. V was pared by 6 bases and J by 0 bases, with 5 bases of the junction left unmatched. Germline-derived CDR1 and CDR2 are MNHNS and SASEGT. The CDR3 loop reads CASRARQGSNQPQHF. The CDR3 nucleotides read TGTGCCAGCAGAGCCCGACAGGGTAGCAATCAGCCCCAGCATTTT.

The gene calls are TRBV7-3 and TRBJ2-5, with 10 bases aligning to TRBD1. CDR1 and CDR2 from the germline V gene are SGHTA and FQGTGA. V trimming: 5 bases; J trimming: 4 bases; junction bases outside the gene matches: 4. This CDR3 contains 14 residues. The CDR3 sequence is CASSATGGVETQYF. The CDR3 DNA reads TGTGCCAGCAGCGCGACAGGGGGCGTAGAGACCCAGTACTTC.

The chain carries TRBV4-2 and TRBJ2-7, with 8 bases lining up with TRBD2. CDR1 and CDR2 from the germline V gene are LGHNA and YNFKEQ. This CDR3 is 14 amino acids long. V trimming: 1 base; J trimming: 3 bases; junction bases outside the gene matches: 2. The CDR3 DNA sequence: TGTGCCAGCAGCCAAGTGGGACTAGACTACGAGCAGTACTTC. Its protein product is CASSQVGLDYEQYF.

The V gene is TRBV11-2, the J gene TRBJ1-5; D is unresolved. Per the germline V gene, CDR1 is SGHAT and CDR2 is FQNNGV. Trimming pared 5 bases from V and 4 bases from J, leaving 18 bases between. The CDR3 has 16 residues. The CDR3 is CASSLGGSGGNQPQHF. For the CDR3, the DNA is TGTGCCAGCAGCCTTGGAGGGTCTGGAGGGAATCAGCCCCAGCATTTT.

Here the CDR3 reads CSASLQETQYF. The DNA of the CDR3 is TGCAGTGCTTCCCTCCAAGAGACCCAGTACTTC. V is TRBV20-1 and J is TRBJ2-5; D remains unclear. From germline, CDR1 is DFQATT and CDR2 SNEGSKA (reference sequence). CDR3 length equals 11 residues. The V end was cut by 5 bases, the J end by 1 base, with 5 bases between.

This clone showed up just once. The rearrangement links TRBV7-3 to TRBJ2-7, with a weak D call TRBD2 (5 bases). Looked up from germline, CDR1 is SGHTA and CDR2 is FQGTGA. CDR3 length: 16 amino acids. V lost 2 bases and J 1 base, leaving 15 bases between the germline ends. CDR3 sequence: CASSLGSAVPSYEQYF. In DNA, the CDR3 is TGTGCCAGCAGCTTAGGTTCAGCGGTCCCTTCCTACGAGCAGTACTTC.

The chain carries TRBV9 and TRBJ1-3, with 11 bases matching TRBD1. The CDR3 is 15 amino acids. The V and J ends lost 3 bases and 2 bases, in that order; junction bases with no gene match: 1. Germline CDR1 is SGDLS and CDR2 is YYNGEE. In DNA form, the CDR3 reads TGTGCCAGCAGCGGGGGACAGGGGGCTGGAAACACCATATATTTT. This translates into CASSGGQGAGNTIYF.

This chain joins TRBV2 and TRBJ2-4, with 7 bases that match TRBD1. This CDR3 is 15 amino acids long. Germline loops: CDR1 SNHLY, CDR2 FYNNEI. Trimming removed 5 bases from V and 2 bases from J; junction bases left unmatched: 6. This chain's CDR3 is CASSPDRVSKNIQYF. The CDR3 DNA follows: TGTGCCAGCAGTCCAGACAGGGTCTCCAAAAACATTCAGTACTTC.

The genes are TRBV10-3 and TRBJ2-3; tentatively, D is TRBD2 (5 bases). This CDR3 spans 15 amino acids. V lost 6 bases, J lost 3 bases, and 16 bases lay in between. Germline V gene sequence: CDR1 ENHRY, CDR2 SYGVKD. DNA of the CDR3: TGTGCCATCAGGAGGGCCAAACCACCGACAGATACGCAGTATTTT. Protein sequence: CAIRRAKPPTDTQYF.

The rearrangement links TRBV19 to TRBJ1-5, with 7 bases fitting TRBD1. This CDR3 contains 14 residues. Per the germline V gene, CDR1 is LNHDA and CDR2 is SQIVND (reference sequence). V shed 10 bases, J shed 0 bases, and the junction held 6 bases outside the gene matches. CDR3 coding DNA: TGTGCCACCCAGGGGGGGTTTAGCAATCAGCCCCAGCATTTT. It yields the protein CATQGGFSNQPQHF.

The CDR3 region is CASRLNYEQYF. The CDR3 DNA is TGTGCCAGCAGGCTGAACTACGAGCAGTACTTC. The gene calls are TRBV2 and TRBJ2-7; D is unresolved. Germline V gene sequence: CDR1 SNHLY, CDR2 FYNNEI. Trimming left V 6 bases short and J 3 bases short, with 6 bases between. This CDR3 is 11 amino acids long.

J is TRBJ2-3 and V is TRBV18; 7 positions match TRBD2. Trimming took 1 base from V and 2 from J; bases not matched to a gene: 6. This CDR3 has 16 amino acids. From germline, CDR1 is KGHSH and CDR2 LQKENI. CDR3 nucleotides: TGTGCCAGCTCACCACGCCCAGCGGGATCCACAGATACGCAGTATTTT. Protein product: CASSPRPAGSTDTQYF.

The rearrangement links TRBV19 to TRBJ1-2, with no clear D. The germline V and J ends were trimmed by 9 bases and 2 bases, with 10 bases remaining between them. Per germline, CDR1 LNHDA and CDR2 SQIVND (reference sequence). This CDR3 is 12 amino acids long. The CDR3 sequence is CASLRANYGYTF. The CDR3 nucleotides read TGTGCCAGCCTCCGGGCCAACTATGGCTACACCTTC.

The chain carries TRBV19 and TRBJ2-3, with TRBD1 as a possible D gene (5 bases). This CDR3 region has 16 residues. The ends were cut back, 5 bases at V and 4 bases at J, with 19 bases in the middle. Germline V gene data show CDR1 as LNHDA and CDR2 as SQIVND (reference sequence). CDR3 nucleotides: TGTGCCAGTAGTGCCCGGGTTGGACAACCGGCAGATACGCAGTATTTT. It specifies CASSARVGQPADTQYF.

The chain carries TRBV7-2 and TRBJ1-5; tentatively, D is TRBD1 (6 bases). V gave up 4 bases and J gave up 7 bases, with 11 bases separating them. Looked up from germline, CDR1 is SGHTA and CDR2 is FQGNSA. There are 13 residues in the CDR3. The chain's CDR3 is CASSSRGGQPQHF. The CDR3 bases are TGTGCCAGCAGCTCCAGGGGTGGCCAGCCCCAGCATTTT. The full variable domain, with the rest looked up from reference TRBV7-2 and TRBJ1-5, is GAGVSQSPSNKVTEKGKDVELRCDPISGHTALYWYRQSLGQGLEFLIYFQGNSAPDKSGLPSDRFSAERTGGSVSTLTIQRTQQEDSAVYLCASSSRGGQPQHFGDGTRLSIL.

V usage is TRBV27 and J usage is TRBJ1-4, with 8 bases that match TRBD1. Germline assignment: CDR1 MNHEY and CDR2 SMNVEV (reference sequence). The CDR3 contains 14 residues. J was trimmed by 8 bases and V by 7 bases; bases with no gene match: 9. DNA of the CDR3: TGTGCCAGCAATCCATCAGGGGGCGGAGAAAAACTGTTTTTT. Protein sequence: CASNPSGGGEKLFF.

V gene TRBV5-4 combines with J gene TRBJ1-1, with D unresolved. This CDR3 is built from 15 residues. Germline loops: CDR1 SGHNT, CDR2 YYREEE (reference sequence). V was shortened by 2 bases and J by 6 bases, with 17 bases between the two germline ends. Here the CDR3 reads CASSFSTRTLSEAFF. CDR3 nucleotide sequence: TGTGCCAGCAGCTTTTCGACCCGGACCCTGTCTGAAGCTTTCTTT.

This rearrangement joins TRBV6-6 to TRBJ2-5; a possible D gene is TRBD2 (7 bases). Trimming cost V 6 bases and J 2 bases, with 10 bases left between them. The CDR3 has 13 amino acids. Per germline, CDR1 MNHNY and CDR2 SVGAGI (reference sequence). In nucleotides, the CDR3 is TGTGCCAGCAGCAGGGGAGGGCAAGAGACCCAGTACTTC. This encodes CASSRGGQETQYF.

This chain joins TRBV15 and TRBJ1-3, with 7 bases lining up with TRBD1. The CDR3 is 16 amino acids. V lost 1 base to trimming and J lost 3 bases; unmatched junction nucleotides: 6. Germline V CDR1 and CDR2: LNHNV, YYDKDF (reference sequence). The CDR3: CATSRVGTASGNTIYF. The CDR3, as DNA: TGTGCCACCAGCAGAGTGGGGACAGCGAGTGGAAACACCATATATTTT.

This chain links TRBV10-3 with TRBJ2-1; D may be TRBD1 (6 bases). The ends were cut back, 10 bases at V and 0 bases at J, with 10 bases in the middle. This CDR3 is 13 amino acids long. The germline CDR1 and CDR2 sequences are ENHRY and SYGVKD. The CDR3 DNA follows: TGTGCCACCGGACAGAGCTCCTACAATGAGCAGTTCTTC. Residues: CATGQSSYNEQFF.

The CDR3 spells CASSYSRGHPSYEQYF. The CDR3 coding sequence is TGTGCCAGCAGTTACTCTCGTGGCCACCCCTCCTACGAGCAGTACTTC. This chain joins TRBV6-5 and TRBJ2-7, with D hard to call. With 0 bases removed from V and 0 bases from J, the gap between germline ends came to 12 bases. The CDR3 runs to 16 residues. Germline V gives CDR1 MNHEY, CDR2 SVGAGI.

The genes are TRBV2 and TRBJ2-5, with TRBD1 matching 7 bases. J gave up 5 bases and V 8 bases, and 11 bases lay outside the gene matches. The CDR3 has 14 amino acids. CDR1 is SNHLY, CDR2 FYNNEI, per germline. CDR3 residues: CASVDRRFTETQYF. In nucleotides, the CDR3 is TGTGCCAGCGTGGACAGGCGATTTACGGAGACCCAGTACTTC.

Concerning this clone: The same CDR3 can be traced to other DNA sequences in this sample. Written as DNA, the CDR3 is TGCGCCAGCAGCCAAGGACAGGGGGGGCAGCCCCAGCATTTT. Translated, it gives CASSQGQGGQPQHF. The V call is TRBV4-1, the J call TRBJ1-5, with 9 bases fitting TRBD1. Trimming at V came to 1 base and at J to 7 bases, leaving 2 bases not matched to a gene. The CDR3 is 14 amino acids. The germline V gene has CDR1 MGHRA and CDR2 YSYEKL.

The V call is TRBV10-1, the J call TRBJ1-1; D uncertain. V was clipped by 3 bases and J by 1 base, with 6 bases between them. In germline, CDR1 is WNHNN, CDR2 SYGVQD (reference sequence). The CDR3 loop spans 13 amino acids. CDR3 sequence (DNA): TGCGCCAGCAGTGACCCGGGGAACACTGAAGCTTTCTTT. Translated: CASSDPGNTEAFF.

The chain links TRBV5-6 to TRBJ2-7; D may be TRBD1 or TRBD2 (6 bases each). The CDR3 runs to 16 residues. V gave up 1 base and J gave up 0 bases, with 14 bases separating them. CDR1 and CDR2 from the germline V gene are SGHDT and YYEEEE. CDR3 region: CASSLLGGPVSYEQYF. CDR3 in DNA: TGTGCCAGCAGCTTGTTGGGGGGCCCGGTCTCCTACGAGCAGTACTTC.